Listed below are T cell receptor beta chains from one sample, sequenced in a study of CXCR3-negative and CXCR3-positive naive CD8 T cells. TCRdb re-called the 5' RACE reads and catalogs CDR3 proteins one per entry, DNA excluded. The sample table sets out around 60,000 distinct CDR3 sequences. Sequenced sample: naive CXCR3+ CD8+ T cells from blood. The receptors were gathered from a human donor in good health. Some clones in this sample may be carry-over from other donors' samples. Both conserved end residues are part of each CDR3. The order of the fields is J gene, V gene, CDR3 protein.

TRBJ2-3	TRBV20-1	CSGGAPTDTQYF
TRBJ1-1	TRBV11-2	CASSLGFGLGNTEAFF
TRBJ2-7	TRBV7-9	CASSLIPLDRTYEQYF
TRBJ2-2	TRBV7-2	CASSFLGGELFF
TRBJ2-1	TRBV6-6	CASSYSDSEQFF
TRBJ2-5	TRBV7-3	CASSTGNRAETQYF
TRBJ1-1	TRBV9	CASSATGASNTEAFF
TRBJ1-1	TRBV7-2	CASSLGGQGWNTEAFF
TRBJ2-5	TRBV7-8	CASSLASGGALTQYF
TRBJ2-7	TRBV6-6	CASGSGGAYEQYF
TRBJ2-1	TRBV5-5	CASSLEVLGDPDLGEQFF
TRBJ2-7	TRBV6-2/TRBV6-3	CASSYLATSYEQYF
TRBJ2-6	TRBV4-3	CASSPQGVGANVLTF
TRBJ2-5	TRBV6-2/TRBV6-3	CASRALGETQYF
TRBJ1-2	TRBV10-3	CAISELGLVDYGYTF
TRBJ2-7	TRBV28	CASRPTGTYSYEQYF
TRBJ1-6	TRBV25-1	CASSESVRENSPLHF
TRBJ1-5	TRBV12-3/TRBV12-4	CASSGWGNQPQHF
TRBJ1-5	TRBV27	CGSSPGDERGNQPQHF
TRBJ2-5	TRBV5-1	CASSLDAETQYF
TRBJ2-3	TRBV6-1	CASSEARTDYTDTQYF
TRBJ2-1	TRBV4-2	CASSQGDSEVNNEQFF
TRBJ1-4	TRBV15	CATSSRDSNEKLFF
TRBJ1-1	TRBV18	CASSPETGGDTEAFF
TRBJ2-3	TRBV9	CASSVEGGYSTDTQYF
TRBJ2-1	TRBV28	CASSLGLAVNEQFF
TRBJ1-1	TRBV9	CASSPTGGTEAFF
TRBJ2-1	TRBV29-1	CSVEMPSSYNEQFF
TRBJ2-3	TRBV6-4	CASSGTGLDTQYF
TRBJ2-2	TRBV7-9	CARRGTPDTGELFF
TRBJ1-6	TRBV15	CATSRDYGGGNSPLHF
TRBJ2-3	TRBV2	CASSEGPGALGTQYF
TRBJ2-7	TRBV12-3/TRBV12-4	CASSFTAVVYEQYF
TRBJ2-7	TRBV5-6	CASSLTGSYEQYF
TRBJ2-1	TRBV19	CASSRGLWNEQFF
TRBJ2-5	TRBV6-5	CASSTLPGQQETQYF
TRBJ2-5	TRBV11-2	CASSFAGTSVQETQYF
TRBJ2-7	TRBV10-3	CAISEADRAYEQYF
TRBJ2-6	TRBV12-5	CASGLVKFAGANVLTF
TRBJ2-7	TRBV10-1	CASSELRDTTYEQYF
TRBJ1-6	TRBV4-3	CASSQESGGLSPLHF
TRBJ1-5	TRBV20-1	CSARPGGGQPQHF
TRBJ1-2	TRBV2	CASSEGTGLANYGYTF